A single sample gave rise to the 14 T cell receptor beta chains below, sequenced in a study of blood T cell repertoires in COVID-19. Assay used: immunoSEQ multiplex PCR; TCRdb lists only in-frame clones, some missing. In the table there are around 310,000 clones, about 88% of which are singletons. The sequenced sample consisted of PBMCs or T cells enriched from blood (not recorded which). These receptors were obtained from a woman aged 40 to 55 who had recovered from COVID-19.

The chain joins TRBV2 to TRBJ2-1, with TRBD2 matching over 12 bases. The CDR3 is 14 amino acids. The germline CDR1 and CDR2 sequences are SNHLY and FYNNEI. With 7 bases clipped from V and 4 bases from J, the junction kept 2 bases outside the gene matches. The CDR3 is CASMGTSGYNEQFF. The DNA for the CDR3 is TGTGCCAGCATGGGGACTAGCGGGTACAATGAGCAGTTCTTC.

The chain recombines TRBV3-1 (or the pseudogene TRBV3-2) with TRBJ1-6; D might be TRBD1 (5 bases). This CDR3 comprises 16 residues. Trimming removed 4 bases at V and 5 bases at J, with 15 bases between. Germline V CDR1 and CDR2: LGHDT, YNNKEL (reference sequence). CDR3 amino acids: CASSLNPGGDNSPLHF. The DNA for the CDR3 is TGTGCCAGCAGCCTAAACCCGGGAGGGGATAATTCACCCCTCCACTTT.

V is TRBV5-6 and J is TRBJ1-5; weak D call: TRBD1 (6 bases). V gave up 2 bases and J gave up 7 bases, with 13 bases separating them. The CDR3 totals 14 residues. Per the germline V gene, CDR1 is SGHDT and CDR2 is YYEEEE. The CDR3 loop is CASSLGGAGQPQHF. The CDR3 bases are TGTGCCAGCAGCTTAGGGGGGGCAGGGCAGCCCCAGCATTTT.

The chain employs TRBV21-1 and TRBJ2-5; TRBD2, the D gene given by the table, was not confirmed from the DNA. TRBV21-1 is given as a pseudogene. The CDR3 sequence is 10 residues long. CDR3 in amino acids: CASTQETQYF. The DNA for the CDR3 is TGTGCCAGCACGCAAGAGACCCAGTACTTC.

The CDR3 region is CASRRQGKETQYF. The CDR3 DNA reads TGTGCCAGCAGGAGACAGGGGAAAGAGACCCAGTACTTC. V is TRBV7-8 and J is TRBJ2-5; TRBD1 matches 8 bases. The V segment lost 6 bases and the J segment 3 bases; nucleotides outside the gene matches: 3. Germline V CDR1 and CDR2: SGHVS, FQNEAQ. The CDR3 has 13 residues.

This clone was seen once. The genes are TRBV19 and TRBJ2-5; 7 bases are shared with TRBD1. There are 14 residues in the CDR3. Germline V gene data show CDR1 as LNHDA and CDR2 as SQIVND (reference sequence). V dropped 5 bases and J dropped 6; count of bases not matched to a gene: 9. The chain's CDR3 is CASSPDRDRKTQYF. The CDR3 bases are TGTGCCAGTAGTCCCGACAGGGATCGAAAGACCCAGTACTTC.

The rearrangement links TRBV19 to TRBJ2-7; TRBD1 aligns across 9 bases. Germline V gene sequence: CDR1 LNHDA, CDR2 SQIVND (reference sequence). J was trimmed by 7 bases and V by 6 bases; bases with no gene match: 16. CDR3 length: 16 residues. The CDR3 sequence: CASSLTGGITKGEQYF. The CDR3 DNA follows: TGTGCCAGTAGCCTGACAGGGGGTATTACAAAGGGGGAGCAGTACTTC.

CDR3 nucleotides: TGTGCCAGCAGTGGTAGCTCGGATACGCAGTATTTT. It specifies CASSGSSDTQYF. The chain recombines TRBV2 with TRBJ2-3; D is unresolved. The germline V and J ends were trimmed by 4 bases and 6 bases, with 8 bases remaining between them. The germline V gene encodes CDR1 SNHLY and CDR2 FYNNEI. CDR3 length: 12 residues.

The genes are TRBV30 and TRBJ1-1, with 8 bases matching TRBD1. The V gene's germline CDR1 is GTSNPN and CDR2 SVGIG (reference sequence). The CDR3 runs 17 residues. The trim removed 6 bases at V and 1 base at J, leaving 16 bases unmatched. CDR3 amino acids: CACEFRDRSDRNTEAFF. DNA for the CDR3: TGTGCCTGCGAATTTCGGGACAGGTCGGATAGGAACACTGAAGCTTTCTTT.

This rearrangement joins TRBV4-1 to TRBJ1-5; D not resolved. V lost 1 base and J 4 bases, leaving 11 bases between the germline ends. The CDR3 runs 15 residues. CDR1 is MGHRA and CDR2 is YSYEKL in the germline V gene. CDR3 nucleotide sequence: TGCGCCAGCAGCCAAGGACACGTCCTGAATCAGCCCCAGCATTTT. Its translation is CASSQGHVLNQPQHF.

In its sample, this clone was seen once. The chain uses TRBV7-2 and TRBJ2-7; 9 nucleotides align to TRBD1. The V gene's germline CDR1 is SGHTA and CDR2 FQGNSA. With V trimmed by 1 base and J by 4 bases, 8 bases remained unmatched. The CDR3 extends over 16 amino acids. CDR3 DNA: TGTGCCAGCAGCTTAGGGGCAGGGACAGGGTCTTACGAGCAGTACTTC. Translation gives CASSLGAGTGSYEQYF. The full variable domain, its missing parts supplied by reference TRBV7-2 and TRBJ2-7, is GAGVSQSPSNKVTEKGKDVELRCDPISGHTALYWYRQSLGQGLEFLIYFQGNSAPDKSGLPSDRFSAERTGGSVSTLTIQRTQQEDSAVYLCASSLGAGTGSYEQYFGPGTRLTVT.

This chain connects TRBV29-1 to TRBJ1-1; D unclear. This CDR3 region has 13 residues. The V end was cut by 6 bases, the J end by 5 bases, with 16 bases between. Germline V gives CDR1 SQVTM, CDR2 ANQGSEA. The CDR3 is CSVQISEWTEAFF. The CDR3 bases are TGCAGCGTCCAAATCAGCGAGTGGACTGAAGCTTTCTTT.

The chain has TRBV6-2 or TRBV6-3 and TRBJ1-2; D is unclear. Germline V gene data show CDR1 as MNHEY and CDR2 as SVGEGT. The V and J ends lost 0 bases and 3 bases respectively, with 11 bases between them. The CDR3 spans 15 residues. The CDR3 loop reads CASSYSRGVDYGYTF. CDR3 nucleotides: TGTGCCAGCAGTTACTCTCGGGGTGTGGACTATGGCTACACCTTC.

The chain carries TRBV24-1 and TRBJ1-5; tentatively, D is TRBD1 (6 bases). The V end lost 4 bases, the J end lost 0 bases, and 9 bases lay between the germline ends. CDR1 is KGHDR and CDR2 is SFDVKD in the germline V gene. The CDR3 sequence is 15 residues long. The CDR3 reads CATSDRTVSNQPQHF. CDR3 nucleotide sequence: TGTGCCACCAGTGACAGGACAGTTAGCAATCAGCCCCAGCATTTT.